The 26 T cell receptor beta chains presented below share a single source sample, sequenced in a study of Graves' ophthalmopathy and Graves' hyperthyroidism. Using RNA transcripts, the TCR beta CDR3 regions were amplified. First-round RT-PCR relied on HTBI primers, and a second-round multiplex PCR came next. TCRdb reprocessed the multiplex PCR reads with MiXCR, giving one entry per CDR3 protein. The sample lists hundreds of thousands of distinct CDR3 sequences; 22% were seen once. Sequenced input: peripheral blood. The origin of the receptors is a woman under 30 with stable Graves' hyperthyroidism. Some clones in this sample may be carry-over from other donors' samples.

This clonotype has at least ten counts. The rearrangement uses TRBV6-1 and TRBJ2-5, with 8 positions matching TRBD1. Germline CDR1 and CDR2: MNHNS and SASEGT. This CDR3 region has 15 residues. J was trimmed by 3 bases and V by 6 bases; bases with no gene match: 9. CDR3 amino acids: CASSWTGTTEETQYF. DNA for the CDR3: TGTGCCAGCAGCTGGACAGGGACAACCGAAGAGACCCAGTACTTC.

This clonotype was seen ten or more times. This sequence joins TRBV19 and TRBJ1-5, with 7 bases that match TRBD1. CDR3 size: 14 residues. CDR1 and CDR2 (germline): LNHDA, SQIVND (reference sequence). Germline trimming cut 3 bases from V and 7 bases from J; bases unmatched to any gene: 6. CDR3 sequence reads: CASSIETGRQPQHF. The CDR3 nucleotides read TGTGCCAGTAGTATCGAGACAGGGCGACAGCCCCAGCATTTT.

The table lists this clonotype with a few counts. An end of the junction does not agree with germline; a read error may underlie this. The rearrangement uses TRBV27 and TRBJ2-2; D unresolved. This CDR3 spans 17 amino acids. Looked up from germline, CDR1 is MNHEY and CDR2 is SMNVEV (reference sequence). The CDR3, as DNA: TGTGCCGGCAGTTTATTGGCCTCCCGAACGAACACCGGGGAGCTGTTTTTT. Residues: CAGSLLASRTNTGELFF.

The chain couples TRBV11-2 to TRBJ2-7; 12 bases are a match to TRBD2. With V trimmed by 5 bases and J by 0 bases, 14 bases remained unmatched. Germline CDR1 reads SGHAT; CDR2 reads FQNNGV. CDR3 size: 19 residues. CDR3 sequence: CASSPRALAGGRNSYEQYF. DNA for the CDR3: TGTGCCAGCAGCCCCAGGGCACTAGCGGGGGGCAGGAACTCCTACGAGCAGTACTTC.

The V call is TRBV30, the J call TRBJ1-2; TRBD1 is a possible D gene (5 bases). Germline lookup yields CDR1 GTSNPN and CDR2 SVGIG (reference sequence). The germline V and J ends were trimmed by 6 bases and 0 bases, with 11 bases remaining between them. The CDR3 spans 13 residues. CDR3 amino acids: CACLDTSNYGYTF. For the CDR3, the DNA is TGTGCCTGCTTGGACACTTCTAACTATGGCTACACCTTC.

There are many counts of this clonotype. V gene TRBV7-3 combines with J gene TRBJ2-7, with 7 bases aligning to TRBD2. The length of the CDR3 is 13 residues. Germline-derived CDR1 and CDR2 are SGHTA and FQGTGA. The J segment lost 6 bases and the V segment lost 5 bases, leaving 7 bases of the junction unmatched. As DNA, the CDR3 is TGTGCCAGCAGCGCCGGACTAGGGGTCGAGCAGTACTTC. Translated, it gives CASSAGLGVEQYF.

The chain links TRBV7-8 to TRBJ1-1; TRBD1 agrees at 7 bases. The CDR3 covers 17 residues. J lost 4 bases, V lost 7 bases, and 18 bases had no gene match. Per the germline V gene, CDR1 is SGHVS and CDR2 is FQNEAQ. In DNA, the CDR3 is TGTGCCAGCACCCCCGGACAGGTGACCTCAAGGAGCACTGAAGCTTTCTTT. It codes for CASTPGQVTSRSTEAFF.

This clonotype occurred many times. The genes are TRBV29-1 and TRBJ2-5; TRBD1 matches at 7 bases. V lost 7 bases to trimming and J lost 4 bases; unmatched junction nucleotides: 9. Germline CDR1 and CDR2: SQVTM and ANQGSEA. The CDR3 runs to 13 residues. Here the CDR3 DNA reads TGCAGCGCGTCTCAGGGGGTCGGAGAGACCCAGTACTTC. Its protein product is CSASQGVGETQYF.

This clonotype was seen ten or more times. The chain links TRBV28 to TRBJ2-2, with D maybe TRBD2 (5 bases). The CDR3 is 13 amino acids. CDR1 is MDHEN and CDR2 is SYDVKM in the germline V gene. V gave up 4 bases and J gave up 5 bases, with 8 bases separating them. In DNA, the CDR3 is TGTGCCAGCAGTTGGACTGTTACCGGGGAGCTGTTTTTT. Its protein product is CASSWTVTGELFF. Supplemented by reference TRBV28 and TRBJ2-2, the full variable domain reads DVKVTQSSRYLVKRTGEKVFLECVQDMDHENMFWYRQDPGLGLRLIYFSYDVKMKEKGDIPEGYSVSREKKERFSLILESASTNQTSMYLCASSWTVTGELFFGEGSRLTVL.

The chain employs TRBV19 and TRBJ1-5; the D gene is possibly TRBD1 (6 bases). V lost 7 bases to trimming and J lost 4 bases, with 11 bases between them. The length of the CDR3 is 13 residues. The V gene's germline CDR1 is LNHDA and CDR2 SQIVND (reference sequence). The CDR3 DNA reads TGTGCCAGTAATCGCGGACAGAATCAGCCCCAGCATTTT. Protein sequence: CASNRGQNQPQHF.

There are many counts of this clonotype. The gene calls are TRBV10-3 and TRBJ1-2; D unresolved. The germline V gene encodes CDR1 ENHRY and CDR2 SYGVKD. The CDR3 contains 14 residues. V lost 4 bases and J lost 4, with 13 bases in between. CDR3 sequence: CAISGVPRSYGYTF. The CDR3 DNA reads TGTGCCATCAGTGGAGTACCGCGAAGCTATGGCTACACCTTC.

The chain employs TRBV7-2 and TRBJ2-7, with D maybe TRBD2 (5 bases). The CDR3 is 15 residues long. Germline V CDR1 and CDR2: SGHTA, FQGNSA. Trimming stripped 1 base from V and 1 base from J, with 11 bases between. In DNA, the CDR3 is TGTGCCAGCAGCTTAGGGCCGGGGTCGTCCTACGAGCAGTACTTC. This translates into CASSLGPGSSYEQYF.

This clonotype has at least ten counts. The rearrangement links TRBV3-1 to TRBJ1-5; D perhaps matches TRBD1 (6 bases). From germline, CDR1 is LGHDT and CDR2 YNNKEL (reference sequence). The germline V and J ends were trimmed by 3 bases and 3 bases, with 12 bases remaining between them. The CDR3 is 15 residues long. The CDR3 region has the DNA TGTGCCAGCAGCCAGCATGGGGGGCTCAATCAGCCCCAGCATTTT. Translated, it gives CASSQHGGLNQPQHF. The whole variable domain, remainder taken from reference TRBV3-1 and TRBJ1-5, is DTAVSQTPKYLVTQMGNDKSIKCEQNLGHDTMYWYKQDSKKFLKIMFSYNNKELIINETVPNRFSPKSPDKAHLNLHINSLELGDSAVYFCASSQHGGLNQPQHFGDGTRLSIL.

This clonotype has more than one count but fewer than ten. This chain uses TRBV18 with TRBJ2-7; weak D call: TRBD2 (6 bases). The germline V gene has CDR1 KGHSH and CDR2 LQKENI. CDR3 size: 13 residues. V was cut by 0 bases and J by 6 bases, with 9 bases left in between. Here the CDR3 reads CASSPPGLAEQYF. CDR3 nucleotide sequence: TGTGCCAGCTCACCACCGGGACTGGCCGAGCAGTACTTC.

The chain joins TRBV20-1 to TRBJ2-5, with 7 bases matching TRBD2. V trimming: 4 bases; J trimming: 2 bases; junction bases outside the gene matches: 10. The CDR3 sequence is 15 residues long. Per germline, CDR1 DFQATT and CDR2 SNEGSKA (reference sequence). CDR3 in amino acids: CSATPPAGAQETQYF. CDR3 DNA: TGCAGTGCTACGCCGCCCGCGGGAGCTCAAGAGACCCAGTACTTC.

In its sample, this clonotype was seen many times. The CDR3 coding sequence is TGCGCCAGCAGCTCTGGTTCGTCGGACACCATATATTTT. Protein: CASSSGSSDTIYF. The J gene is TRBJ1-3, the V gene TRBV5-1; D is uncertain. This CDR3 is 13 amino acids long. The germline V and J ends were trimmed by 3 bases and 8 bases, with 12 bases remaining between them. Germline V gene lookup returns CDR1 SGHRS and CDR2 YFSETQ.

This sequence joins TRBV7-8 and TRBJ2-2; D is possibly TRBD2 (6 bases). This CDR3 contains 18 residues. With 1 base removed from V and 2 bases from J, the gap between germline ends came to 17 bases. CDR1 is SGHVS, CDR2 FQNEAQ, per germline. In DNA, the CDR3 is TGTGCCAGCAGCTTAGGTTGGGCTAGCGTATCAAACACCGGGGAGCTGTTTTTT. Protein product: CASSLGWASVSNTGELFF.

The chain combines TRBV11-2 with TRBJ2-4; the match to TRBD2 covers 7 bases. Per the germline V gene, CDR1 is SGHAT and CDR2 is FQNNGV. The CDR3 loop spans 15 amino acids. Germline trimming cut 2 bases from V and 10 bases from J; bases unmatched to any gene: 11. CDR3 region: CASSLPRTGGRIQYF. As DNA, the CDR3 is TGTGCCAGCAGCTTACCACGGACCGGGGGGAGAATTCAGTACTTC.

The gene calls are TRBV5-1 and TRBJ1-2, with D possibly TRBD1 on 5 matching bases. There are 12 residues in the CDR3. Germline CDR1 and CDR2: SGHRS and YFSETQ. The V end was cut by 5 bases, the J end by 8 bases, with 13 bases between. The CDR3 loop is CASRRGEEGYTF. The CDR3 nucleotides are TGCGCCAGCAGAAGGGGAGAGGAGGGCTACACCTTC.

This clonotype has ten or more counts. The chain recombines TRBV5-1 with TRBJ1-5; D gene uncertain. Germline V gene data show CDR1 as SGHRS and CDR2 as YFSETQ. This CDR3 contains 15 residues. The V end lost 0 bases, the J end lost 1 base, and 8 bases lay between the germline ends. The CDR3 loop is CASSLDGKSNQPQHF. DNA for the CDR3: TGCGCCAGCAGCTTGGACGGAAAGAGCAATCAGCCCCAGCATTTT. The complete variable domain, with remaining parts taken from reference TRBV5-1 and TRBJ1-5, reads KAGVTQTPRYLIKTRGQQVTLSCSPISGHRSVSWYQQTPGQGLQFLFEYFSETQRNKGNFPGRFSGRQFSNSRSEMNVSTLELGDSALYLCASSLDGKSNQPQHFGDGTRLSIL.

Many counts were recorded for this clonotype. The chain links TRBV6-5 to TRBJ2-7; D is possibly TRBD2 (7 bases). Germline V lookup: CDR1 MNHEY, CDR2 SVGAGI. Trimming took 6 bases from V and 0 from J, leaving 18 bases between them. CDR3 length: 16 residues. CDR3 in amino acids: CASSLGGGFISYEQYF. The DNA for the CDR3 is TGTGCCAGCAGCCTAGGGGGGGGGTTCATCTCCTACGAGCAGTACTTC.

The sample holds many counts of this clonotype. J is TRBJ1-2 and V is TRBV29-1; 7 bases fit TRBD1. Trimming at V came to 6 bases and at J to 5 bases, leaving 9 bases not matched to a gene. Germline V gives CDR1 SQVTM, CDR2 ANQGSEA. This CDR3 is 13 amino acids long. CDR3 sequence (DNA): TGCAGCGTCGACTCCGGACAGGATTATGGCTACACCTTC. It is translated as CSVDSGQDYGYTF.

This clonotype occurred many times. The rearrangement links TRBV6-2 or TRBV6-3 to TRBJ2-2, with 8 bases fitting TRBD2. CDR1 and CDR2 (germline): MNHEY, SVGEGT. J lost 3 bases, V lost 7 bases, and 1 base had no gene match. The CDR3 contains 13 residues. The CDR3 spells CASKREYTGELFF. In DNA, the CDR3 is TGTGCCAGCAAGCGGGAGTACACCGGGGAGCTGTTTTTT.

This clonotype was seen ten or more times. The chain uses TRBV12-3 or TRBV12-4 and TRBJ1-5; the D gene is possibly TRBD1 (5 bases). V lost 7 bases, J lost 4 bases, and 14 bases lay in between. The CDR3 is made up of 14 amino acids. Written as DNA, the CDR3 is TGTGCCAGCACTCCCGAGGGGAGAAATCAGCCCCAGCATTTT. Amino acid sequence: CASTPEGRNQPQHF.

The V gene is TRBV20-1, the J gene TRBJ1-2; the match to TRBD1 covers 7 bases. The CDR3 sequence is 15 residues long. The V and J ends lost 1 base and 5 bases, in that order; junction bases with no gene match: 10. Per germline, CDR1 DFQATT and CDR2 SNEGSKA (reference sequence). In DNA, the CDR3 is TGCAGTGCTAGAGGACCTACAGGGGTACTATATGGCTACACCTTC. Translation: CSARGPTGVLYGYTF.

This sequence joins TRBV12-3 or TRBV12-4 and TRBJ2-7, with 8 nucleotides matching TRBD2. V shed 6 bases and J 5 bases; nucleotides not matched to a gene: 9. This CDR3 is built from 14 residues. The CDR3 DNA is TGTGCCAGCAGCCCGACTAGCGCGGCAAACGAGCAGTACTTC. It specifies CASSPTSAANEQYF.